The sequence of this TCR beta chain was determined in a study of blood T cell repertoires in COVID-19. Overall study: T cells, B-cell-depleted T cells, or PBMCs provided the cDNA or gDNA that served as material.

Clinical history as reported by participants underpinned cohort assignment. A case of COVID-19 had been met by exposed participants within 2 weeks before study entry. Germline V gene sequence: CDR1 MDHEN, CDR2 SYDVKM. This CDR3 contains 15 residues. Between the trimmed V and J ends, which lost 1 base and 5 bases, there was a span of 12 bases. Original methodology: Estimation of nucleated cell counts was performed using reference gene primer amplification. The repertoire was sequenced with immunoSEQ multiplex PCR; TCRdb's copy has only in-frame clones and lacks some. The V and J calls and clone size are taken from that table; D and trimming were inferred from the DNA. The sample contains 50,000 to 70,000 clones, just over 70% of which appear only once.

This clonotype was obtained from a woman aged 55-70 years who had been exposed to COVID-19. Material for sequencing was PBMCs or T cells enriched from blood (not recorded which). The V and J genes are TRBV28 and TRBJ2-1; D is perhaps TRBD2 (5 bases). The CDR3 bases are TGTGCCAGCAGTTTATCGGGATCCCGCAACAATGAGCAGTTCTTC. This gives the protein CASSLSGSRNNEQFF. The whole variable domain, filled in from reference TRBV28 and TRBJ2-1, reads DVKVTQSSRYLVKRTGEKVFLECVQDMDHENMFWYRQDPGLGLRLIYFSYDVKMKEKGDIPEGYSVSREKKERFSLILESASTNQTSMYLCASSLSGSRNNEQFFGPGTRLTVL.